This TCR beta chain is from a study of T-cell memory formation after mild COVID-19. Study information: Across donors, TCR clusters were largely donor specific. Study findings and constraints: Cross-reactive memory apparently joined, as some responding clones appeared in pre-infection memory. Clones that contracted clustered mainly in CM and EM if CD4+ and in EMRA if CD8+. Contracting clones, day 15 to 85, had balanced CD4/CD8, and later expanders favored CD4+.

From the 5' RACE reads, TCRdb called clonotypes with MiXCR, one entry per CDR3 protein. This repertoire shows tens of thousands of distinct CDR3 sequences, 10% to 15% found once; its top ten account for about 28%. The CDR3 runs 16 residues. V was trimmed by 3 bases and J by 5 bases, leaving 19 bases between them. Germline-derived CDR1 and CDR2 are LGHDT and YNNKEL (reference sequence). As regards this clonotype: The antigen is not known.

What was sequenced was PBMCs or a T cell subset sorted from them (not recorded which). The chain couples TRBV3-1 to TRBJ1-2; D possibly corresponds to TRBD1 (5 bases). The origin of this receptor is an adult woman who had mild COVID-19 (a few samples of this study predate the infection). Cell type and time point are not known. CDR3 loop: CASSQDTGQSWYGYTF. Here the CDR3 DNA reads TGTGCCAGCAGCCAGGACACGGGGCAGTCCTGGTATGGCTACACCTTC.